This TCR beta chain was identified during a study of a mutant IDH1 vaccine in newly diagnosed glioma. Study in general: Standard pretreatment was either radiotherapy, temozolomide, or, for most, radiochemotherapy with temozolomide.

Regarding this clone: The antigen is not known.

Time point reported: week 35, safety follow-up. Doses comprised 300 ug of mutant IDH1 20-mer peptide each, plus topical imiquimod. Across weeks 1, 3, 5, 7, 11, 15, 19 and 23, patients received a vaccination each time, eight in all. The CDR3 totals 12 residues. The germline gives CDR1 SNHLY, CDR2 FYNNEI. V was shortened by 8 bases and J by 3 bases, with 10 bases between the two germline ends. Clones were sequenced by immunoSEQ multiplex PCR, and TCRdb holds only the in-frame ones, with some missing. The sample holds tens of thousands of clones; around 92% are singletons and the top ten take roughly 2.4%.

V usage is TRBV2 and J usage is TRBJ1-2; possible D gene TRBD1, 5 bases. This clonotype was sampled from a man between 50 and 59 years old with glioma. This material consisted of PBMCs, taken from a glioma patient whose treatment included an IDH1 peptide vaccine. CDR3 in DNA: TGTGCCAGCCGACAGACCTACTATGGCTACACCTTC. Its translation is CASRQTYYGYTF.